This TCR beta chain was recorded in a study of cytomegalovirus exposure and HLA in healthy donors. Study information: Among around 200 million T cells, an earlier analysis found roughly 100 million unique TCR beta sequences.

General study results and limits: Reports described diagnosis of cytomegalovirus status by the classifier as highly specific and sensitive. The presence/absence work took it that sequencing depth was about the same across donors.

The PCR had 60 Vbeta and 13 Jbeta primers. Generated by immunoSEQ multiplex PCR, the TCRdb table keeps only in-frame clones and is missing some. Of 200,000 to 250,000 clones listed, under 90% are singletons. Notes on this clone: Its antigen remains unknown.

No CMV serostatus was recorded for this donor. The CDR3 runs to 17 residues. From germline, CDR1 is LNHNV and CDR2 YYDKDF (reference sequence). Trimming shortened V by 3 bases and J by 0 bases, and 14 bases separated the two germline ends. Specimen: PBMCs. The genes are TRBV15 and TRBJ1-4; D is undetermined. The clonotype comes from a human donor in good health. Here the CDR3 reads CATSRGGVGATNEKLFF. The CDR3 DNA reads as TGTGCCACCAGCAGGGGAGGCGTGGGTGCAACTAATGAAAAACTGTTTTTT. Full variable domain (missing parts from reference TRBV15 and TRBJ1-4): DAMVIQNPRYQVTQFGKPVTLSCSQTLNHNVMYWYQQKSSQAPKLLFHYYDKDFNNEADTPDNFQSRRPNTSFCFLDIRSPGLGDTAMYLCATSRGGVGATNEKLFFGSGTQLSVL.